This T cell receptor (beta chain) originates from a study of T cell changes during pregnancy in multiple sclerosis. V lost 2 bases to trimming and J lost 3 bases; unmatched junction nucleotides: 6. The CDR3 extends over 15 amino acids. CDR1 is SNHLY, CDR2 FYNNEI, per germline. Clones were sequenced by immunoSEQ multiplex PCR, and TCRdb holds only the in-frame ones, with some missing. The sample gives tens of thousands of clones, 80% to 95% of which show up once; around 2.3% is in the top ten. The receptor was derived from a female donor with multiple sclerosis, enrolled in a pregnancy study. The J gene is TRBJ2-7, the V gene TRBV2; 8 bases map to TRBD2. The sequencing used peripheral blood, collected in the first trimester of pregnancy. The CDR3 loop reads CASSEISGIDYEQYF. In nucleotides, the CDR3 is TGTGCCAGCAGTGAAATTAGCGGGATAGACTACGAGCAGTACTTC.